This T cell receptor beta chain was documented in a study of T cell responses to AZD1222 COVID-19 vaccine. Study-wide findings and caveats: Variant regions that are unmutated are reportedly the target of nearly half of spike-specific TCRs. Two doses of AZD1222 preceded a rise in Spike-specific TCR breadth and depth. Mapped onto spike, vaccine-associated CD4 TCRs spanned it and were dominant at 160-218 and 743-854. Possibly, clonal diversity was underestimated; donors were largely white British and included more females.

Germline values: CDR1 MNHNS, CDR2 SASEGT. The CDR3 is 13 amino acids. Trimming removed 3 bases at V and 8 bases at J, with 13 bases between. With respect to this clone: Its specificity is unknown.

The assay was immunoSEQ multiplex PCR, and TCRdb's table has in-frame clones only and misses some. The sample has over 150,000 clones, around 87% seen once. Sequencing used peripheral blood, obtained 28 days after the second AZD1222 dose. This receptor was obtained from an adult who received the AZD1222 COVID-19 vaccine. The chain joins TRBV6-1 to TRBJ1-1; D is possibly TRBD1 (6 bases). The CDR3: CASSELFGTEAFF. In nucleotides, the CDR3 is TGTGCCAGCAGTGAGTTGTTCGGGACAGAAGCTTTCTTT.